One sample yielded the 9 T cell receptor beta chains listed below, sequenced in a study of control samples from healthy donors and cancer patients. Using immunoSEQ multiplex PCR, the repertoire was profiled, and TCRdb retains in-frame clones only, with some absent. This table has 100,000 to 150,000 clones, 92% appearing once. Material for sequencing was PBMCs. The origin of the receptors is a man at least 80 years old with head and neck cancer.

The chain carries TRBV30 and TRBJ1-3; D perhaps matches TRBD1 (5 bases). This CDR3 comprises 14 residues. V was clipped by 5 bases and J by 1 base, with 12 bases between them. Per germline, CDR1 GTSNPN and CDR2 SVGIG (reference sequence). The CDR3: CAWGGLSSGNTIYF. The CDR3 DNA reads TGTGCCTGGGGGGGGTTGTCGTCTGGAAACACCATATATTTT.

The chain is built from TRBV2 and TRBJ2-7; D is perhaps TRBD1 (6 bases). Germline V CDR1 and CDR2: SNHLY, FYNNEI. This CDR3 has 14 residues. V was shortened by 9 bases and J by 6 bases, with 21 bases between the two germline ends. CDR3 sequence reads: CASSKQGQGLEQYF. The CDR3 region has the DNA TGTGCCAGTAGCAAACAGGGCCAGGGTCTCGAGCAGTACTTC.

V and J are TRBV29-1 and TRBJ2-1; 7 nucleotides line up with TRBD2. Trimming at V came to 3 bases and at J to 7 bases, leaving 9 bases not matched to a gene. The CDR3 runs to 14 residues. Germline CDR1 is SQVTM and CDR2 is ANQGSEA. As DNA, the CDR3 is TGCAGCGTTGATGGCGGGGGAAGGGGAAATGAGCAGTTCTTC. Translated, it gives CSVDGGGRGNEQFF.

The V call is TRBV19, the J call TRBJ1-6, with D hard to call. CDR1 is LNHDA and CDR2 is SQIVND in the germline V gene (reference sequence). The CDR3 totals 16 residues. V shed 1 base and J shed 9 bases, with 16 bases lying between them. CDR3 in DNA: TGTGCCAGTAGTATAGGAGGACGCTCTAACCTTTCACCCCTCCACTTT. It codes for CASSIGGRSNLSPLHF.

The V call is TRBV30, the J call TRBJ1-1; 8 nucleotides agree with TRBD1. Germline lookup yields CDR1 GTSNPN and CDR2 SVGIG (reference sequence). V lost 5 bases to trimming and J lost 4 bases; unmatched junction nucleotides: 6. The CDR3 consists of 13 residues. CDR3 nucleotides: TGTGCCTGGGGAGAGACAGGGGCCACTGAAGCTTTCTTT. Protein sequence: CAWGETGATEAFF. Filled out from reference TRBV30 and TRBJ1-1, the complete variable domain reads SQTIHQWPATLVQPVGSPLSLECTVEGTSNPNLYWYRQAAGRGLQLLFYSVGIGQISSEVPQNLSASRPQDRQFILSSKKLLLSDSGFYLCAWGETGATEAFFGQGTRLTVV.

The V and J genes are TRBV5-1 and TRBJ1-1, with 9 bases identical to TRBD1. With 1 base clipped from V and 5 bases from J, the junction kept 9 bases outside the gene matches. This CDR3 region has 16 residues. CDR1 SGHRS and CDR2 YFSETQ come from the germline V gene. CDR3 protein: CASSLSVTGGNTEAFF. CDR3 sequence (DNA): TGCGCCAGCAGCTTGTCAGTGACAGGGGGTAATACTGAAGCTTTCTTT.

The V gene is TRBV5-6, the J gene TRBJ2-7, with unresolved D. Germline lookup yields CDR1 SGHDT and CDR2 YYEEEE. The CDR3 consists of 15 residues. With 1 base removed from V and 3 bases from J, the gap between germline ends came to 14 bases. The CDR3: CASSLRPNRNYEQYF. In nucleotides, the CDR3 is TGTGCCAGCAGCTTGCGACCCAACCGAAACTACGAGCAGTACTTC.

This rearrangement joins TRBV5-1 to TRBJ2-7; 7 bases agree with TRBD1. Germline lookup yields CDR1 SGHRS and CDR2 YFSETQ. Unmatched junction bases numbered 6, after V lost 0 bases and J lost 3 bases. The CDR3 is 15 residues long. The CDR3 DNA reads as TGCGCCAGCAGCTTGGAAGCAGGGGGTTTCTACGAGCAGTACTTC. It codes for CASSLEAGGFYEQYF.

The gene calls are TRBV6-1 and TRBJ1-4, with D unclear. The V and J ends lost 1 base and 4 bases respectively, with 13 bases between them. CDR1 and CDR2 (germline): MNHNS, SASEGT. The CDR3 length is 16 residues. The CDR3 nucleotides read TGTGCCAGCAGTGAAGGGTACGGGAGCATTAATGAAAAACTGTTTTTT. The encoded protein is CASSEGYGSINEKLFF.